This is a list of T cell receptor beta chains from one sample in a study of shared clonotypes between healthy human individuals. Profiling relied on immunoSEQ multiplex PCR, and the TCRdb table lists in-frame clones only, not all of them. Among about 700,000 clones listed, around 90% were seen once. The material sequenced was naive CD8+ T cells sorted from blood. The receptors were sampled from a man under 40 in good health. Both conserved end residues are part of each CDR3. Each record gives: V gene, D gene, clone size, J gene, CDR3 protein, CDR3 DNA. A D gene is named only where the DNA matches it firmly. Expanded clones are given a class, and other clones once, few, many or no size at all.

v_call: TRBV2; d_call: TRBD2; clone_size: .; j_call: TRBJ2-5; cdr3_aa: CASSEGELLARGTQYF; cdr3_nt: TGTGCCAGCAGTGAAGGGGAGCTACTAGCGAGGGGGACCCAGTACTTC
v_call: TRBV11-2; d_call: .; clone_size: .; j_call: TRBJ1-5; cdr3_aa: CASSWGGQVSQSAQHF; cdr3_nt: TGTGCCAGCAGCTGGGGGGGGCAGGTTAGTCAATCAGCCCAGCATTTT
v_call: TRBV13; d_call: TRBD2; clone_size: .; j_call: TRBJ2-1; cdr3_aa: CASSLGRDSYNEQFF; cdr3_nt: TGTGCCAGCAGCTTGGGGAGGGACTCCTACAATGAGCAGTTCTTC
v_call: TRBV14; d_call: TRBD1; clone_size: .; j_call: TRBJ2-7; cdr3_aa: CASSRDRGSPTTYEQYF; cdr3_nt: TGTGCCAGCTCTCGGGACAGGGGATCCCCTACGACCTACGAGCAGTACTTC
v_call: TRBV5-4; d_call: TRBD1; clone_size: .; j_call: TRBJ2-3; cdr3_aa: CASSPRGGSPTDTQYF; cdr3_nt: TGTGCCAGCAGCCCTCGAGGGGGCAGCCCCACAGATACGCAGTATTTT
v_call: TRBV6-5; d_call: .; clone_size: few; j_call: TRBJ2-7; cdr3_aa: CASSTGTRNYEQYF; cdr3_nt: TGTGCCAGCAGTACCGGGACAAGGAACTACGAGCAGTACTTC
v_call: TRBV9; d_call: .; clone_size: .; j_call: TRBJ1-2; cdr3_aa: CASSVDGLQNYGYTF; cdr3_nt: TGTGCCAGCAGCGTAGACGGGCTTCAAAACTATGGCTACACCTTC
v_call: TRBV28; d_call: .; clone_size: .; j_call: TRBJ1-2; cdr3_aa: CASSFVADNPRYGYTF; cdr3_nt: TGTGCCAGCAGTTTTGTAGCAGATAACCCGCGTTATGGCTACACCTTC
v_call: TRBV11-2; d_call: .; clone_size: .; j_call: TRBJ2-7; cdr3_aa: CASSLVFYEQYF; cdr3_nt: TGTGCCAGCAGCTTAGTCTTCTACGAGCAGTACTTC
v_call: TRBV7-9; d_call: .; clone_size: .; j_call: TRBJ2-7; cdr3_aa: CASSPGGQPYEQYF; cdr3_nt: TGTGCCAGCAGCCCCGGTGGACAGCCCTACGAGCAGTACTTC
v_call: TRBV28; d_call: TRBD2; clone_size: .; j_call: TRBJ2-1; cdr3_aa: CASSFPGTSGNNEQFF; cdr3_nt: TGTGCCAGCAGTTTTCCCGGGACTAGCGGAAACAATGAGCAGTTCTTC
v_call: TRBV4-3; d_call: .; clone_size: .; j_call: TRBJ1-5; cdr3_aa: CASSQDHGQPQHF; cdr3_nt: TGCGCCAGCAGCCAAGACCATGGGCAGCCCCAGCATTTT
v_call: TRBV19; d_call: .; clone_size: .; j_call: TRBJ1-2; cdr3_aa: CASSISASNYGYTF; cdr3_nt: TGTGCCAGTAGTATTTCTGCCTCGAACTATGGCTACACCTTC